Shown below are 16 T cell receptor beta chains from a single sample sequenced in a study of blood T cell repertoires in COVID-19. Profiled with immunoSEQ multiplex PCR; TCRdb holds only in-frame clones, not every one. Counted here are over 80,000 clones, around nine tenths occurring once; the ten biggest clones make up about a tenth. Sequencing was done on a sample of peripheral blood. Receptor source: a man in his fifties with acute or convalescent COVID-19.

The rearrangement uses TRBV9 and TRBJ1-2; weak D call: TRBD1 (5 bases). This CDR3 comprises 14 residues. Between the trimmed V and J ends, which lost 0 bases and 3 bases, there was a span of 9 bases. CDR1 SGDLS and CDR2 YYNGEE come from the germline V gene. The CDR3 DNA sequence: TGTGCCAGCAGCGTAGGTGGCAGGGACTATGGCTACACCTTC. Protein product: CASSVGGRDYGYTF.

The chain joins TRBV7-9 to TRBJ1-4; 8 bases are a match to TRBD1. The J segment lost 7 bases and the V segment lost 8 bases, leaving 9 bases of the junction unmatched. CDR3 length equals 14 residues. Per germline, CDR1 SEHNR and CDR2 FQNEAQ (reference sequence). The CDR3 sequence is CASGPGQGSEKLFF. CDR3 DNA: TGTGCCAGCGGACCCGGACAGGGTAGTGAAAAACTGTTTTTT.

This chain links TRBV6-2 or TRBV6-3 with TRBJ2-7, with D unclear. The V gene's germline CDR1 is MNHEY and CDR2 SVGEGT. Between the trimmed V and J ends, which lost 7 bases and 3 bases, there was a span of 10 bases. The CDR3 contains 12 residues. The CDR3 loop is CASTPNYYEQYF. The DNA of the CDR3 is TGTGCCAGCACCCCAAACTACTACGAGCAGTACTTC.

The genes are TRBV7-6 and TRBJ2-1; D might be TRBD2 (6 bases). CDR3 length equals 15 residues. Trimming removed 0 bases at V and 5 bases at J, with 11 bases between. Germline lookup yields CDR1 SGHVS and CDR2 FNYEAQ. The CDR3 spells CASSLAGTGNNEQFF. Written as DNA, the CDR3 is TGTGCCAGCAGCTTAGCGGGGACTGGTAACAATGAGCAGTTCTTC.

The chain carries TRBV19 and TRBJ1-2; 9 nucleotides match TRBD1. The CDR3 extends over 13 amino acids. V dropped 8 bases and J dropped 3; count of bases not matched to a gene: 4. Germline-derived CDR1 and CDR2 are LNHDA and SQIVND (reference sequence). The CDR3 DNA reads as TGTGCCAGTGAGGACAGGGGAGACTATGGCTACACCTTC. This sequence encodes CASEDRGDYGYTF. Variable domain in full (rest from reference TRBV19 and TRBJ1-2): DGGITQSPKYLFRKEGQNVTLSCEQNLNHDAMYWYRQDPGQGLRLIYYSQIVNDFQKGDIAEGYSVSREKKESFPLTVTSAQKNPTAFYLCASEDRGDYGYTFGSGTRLTVV.

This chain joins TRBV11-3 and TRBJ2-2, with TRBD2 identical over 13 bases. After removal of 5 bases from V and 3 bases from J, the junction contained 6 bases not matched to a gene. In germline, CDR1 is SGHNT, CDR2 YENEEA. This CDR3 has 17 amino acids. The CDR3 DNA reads TGTGCCAGCAGCGGAAGGACTAGCGGGAGTTACACCGGGGAGCTGTTTTTT. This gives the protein CASSGRTSGSYTGELFF.

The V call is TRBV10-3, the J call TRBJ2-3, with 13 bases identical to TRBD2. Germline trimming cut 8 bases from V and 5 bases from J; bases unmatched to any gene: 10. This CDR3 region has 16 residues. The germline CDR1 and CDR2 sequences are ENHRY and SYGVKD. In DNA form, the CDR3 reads TGTGCCATCTCGACCGGACTAGCGGGAGTTGGAGATACGCAGTATTTT. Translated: CAISTGLAGVGDTQYF.

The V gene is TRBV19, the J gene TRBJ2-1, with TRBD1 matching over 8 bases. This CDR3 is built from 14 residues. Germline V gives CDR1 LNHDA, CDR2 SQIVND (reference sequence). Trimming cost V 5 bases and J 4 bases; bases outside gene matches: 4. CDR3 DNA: TGTGCCAGTAGTTCTGGGACAGGATACAATGAGCAGTTCTTC. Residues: CASSSGTGYNEQFF.

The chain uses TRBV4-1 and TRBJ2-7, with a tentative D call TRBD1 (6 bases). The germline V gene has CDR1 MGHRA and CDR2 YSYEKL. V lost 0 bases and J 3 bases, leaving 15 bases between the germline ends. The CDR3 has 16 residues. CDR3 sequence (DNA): TGCGCCAGCAGCCAAGAAGGGACACTAGGCTTCTACGAGCAGTACTTC. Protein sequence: CASSQEGTLGFYEQYF.

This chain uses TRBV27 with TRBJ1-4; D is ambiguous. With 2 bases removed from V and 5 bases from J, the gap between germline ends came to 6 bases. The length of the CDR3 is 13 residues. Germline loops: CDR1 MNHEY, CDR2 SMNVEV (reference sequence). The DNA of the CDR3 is TGTGCCAGCAGTTTACGGGAGAATGAAAAACTGTTTTTT. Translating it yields CASSLRENEKLFF.

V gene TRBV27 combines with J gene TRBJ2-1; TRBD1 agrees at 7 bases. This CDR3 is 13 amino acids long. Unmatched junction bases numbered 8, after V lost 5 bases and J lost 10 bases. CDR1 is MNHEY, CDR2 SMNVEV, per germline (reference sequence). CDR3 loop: CASSNTDRVEQFF. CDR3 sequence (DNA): TGTGCCAGCAGTAACACAGACAGGGTCGAGCAGTTCTTC.

This chain's CDR3 is CAGALASYNEQFF. The DNA for the CDR3 is TGTGCTGGAGCCCTGGCTAGTTACAATGAGCAGTTCTTC. The rearrangement links TRBV5-8 to TRBJ2-1; D uncertain. The V gene's germline CDR1 is SGHTS and CDR2 YDEGEE. The CDR3 is 13 amino acids.

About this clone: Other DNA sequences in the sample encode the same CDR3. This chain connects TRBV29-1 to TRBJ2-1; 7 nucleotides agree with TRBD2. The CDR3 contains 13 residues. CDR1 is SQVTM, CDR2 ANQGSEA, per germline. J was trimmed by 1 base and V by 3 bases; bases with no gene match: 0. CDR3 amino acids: CSVERGSYNEQFF. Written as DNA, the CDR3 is TGCAGCGTTGAGCGGGGGTCCTACAATGAGCAGTTCTTC.

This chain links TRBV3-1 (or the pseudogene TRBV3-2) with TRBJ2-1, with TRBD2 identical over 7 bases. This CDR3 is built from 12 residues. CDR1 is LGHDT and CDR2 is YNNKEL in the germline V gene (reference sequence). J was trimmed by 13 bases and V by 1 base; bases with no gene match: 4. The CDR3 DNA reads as TGTGCCAGCAGCCAAGTTCGGGACTATCAGTTCTTC. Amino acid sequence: CASSQVRDYQFF.

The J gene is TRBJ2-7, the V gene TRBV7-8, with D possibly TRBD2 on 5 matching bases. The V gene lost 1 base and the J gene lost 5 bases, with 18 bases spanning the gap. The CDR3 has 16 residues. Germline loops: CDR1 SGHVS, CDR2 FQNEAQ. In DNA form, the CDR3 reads TGTGCCAGCAGCTTAGGGGAGATGTCATCACCGCACGAGCAGTACTTC. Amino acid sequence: CASSLGEMSSPHEQYF.

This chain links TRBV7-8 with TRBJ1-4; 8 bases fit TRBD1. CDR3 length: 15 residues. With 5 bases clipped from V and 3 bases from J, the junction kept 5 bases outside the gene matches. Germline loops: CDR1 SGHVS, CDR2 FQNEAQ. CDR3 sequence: CASSLNRGANEKLFF. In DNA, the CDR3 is TGTGCCAGCAGCCTGAACAGGGGGGCTAATGAAAAACTGTTTTTT.